This entry features one TCR beta chain sequence. The same CDR3 can be traced to other DNA sequences in this sample. This record belongs to a study of blood T cell repertoires in COVID-19. Study background: Acute-phase and convalescent COVID-19 samples originated in the United States, Italy and Spain. Sources were T cells, B-cell-depleted T cells, or PBMCs; the material itself was cDNA or gDNA.

Authors' data handling: Reference gene primer amplification gave nucleated cell count estimates. Sequenced by immunoSEQ multiplex PCR; TCRdb stores in-frame clones only, minus some. That table furnishes V, J and clone size, whereas the DNA furnished D and trimming. The data hold over 250,000 clones, with roughly 87% observed a single time. This CDR3 comprises 14 residues. Trimming took off 0 bases at V and 4 bases at J, with 10 bases between the two ends. CDR1 and CDR2 (germline): GTSNPN, SVGIG (reference sequence). The J gene is TRBJ1-5, the V gene TRBV30; tentatively, D is TRBD1 (5 bases). The sample taken for sequencing was peripheral blood. This TCR came from a woman younger than 45 with acute or convalescent COVID-19. The CDR3 loop reads CAWSVGRGNQPQHF. Here the CDR3 DNA reads TGTGCCTGGAGTGTTGGTAGGGGAAATCAGCCCCAGCATTTT.